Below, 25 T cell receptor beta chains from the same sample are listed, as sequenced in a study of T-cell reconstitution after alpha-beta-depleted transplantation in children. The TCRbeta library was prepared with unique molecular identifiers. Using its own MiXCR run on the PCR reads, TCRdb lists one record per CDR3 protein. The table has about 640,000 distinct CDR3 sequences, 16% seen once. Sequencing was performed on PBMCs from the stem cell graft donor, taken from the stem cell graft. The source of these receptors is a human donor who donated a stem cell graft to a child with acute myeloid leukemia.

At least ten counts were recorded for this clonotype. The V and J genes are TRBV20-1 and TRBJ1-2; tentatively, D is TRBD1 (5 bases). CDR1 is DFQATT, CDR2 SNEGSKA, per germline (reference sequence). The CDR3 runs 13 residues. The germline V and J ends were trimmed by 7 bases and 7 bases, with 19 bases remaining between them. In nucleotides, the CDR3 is TGCAGTGACCGCCCCCAGGGTGATCCTGGCTACACCTTC. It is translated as CSDRPQGDPGYTF.

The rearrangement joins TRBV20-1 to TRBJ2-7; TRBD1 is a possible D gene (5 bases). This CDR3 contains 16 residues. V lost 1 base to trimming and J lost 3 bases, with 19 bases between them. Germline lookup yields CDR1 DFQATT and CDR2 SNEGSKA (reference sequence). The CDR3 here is CSARGPPGLRLYEQYF. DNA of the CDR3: TGCAGTGCTAGAGGCCCTCCAGGGCTCCGGCTCTACGAGCAGTACTTC.

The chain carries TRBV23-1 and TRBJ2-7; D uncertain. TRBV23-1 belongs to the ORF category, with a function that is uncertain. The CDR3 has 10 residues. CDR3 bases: TGCGCCAGCAGCCCCCCTTTGGAAGACGTC. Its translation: CASSPPLEDV.

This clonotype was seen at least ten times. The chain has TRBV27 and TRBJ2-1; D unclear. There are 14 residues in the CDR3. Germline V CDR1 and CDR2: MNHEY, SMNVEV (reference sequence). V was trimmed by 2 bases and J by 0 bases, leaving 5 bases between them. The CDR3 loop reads CASSLPSSYNEQFF. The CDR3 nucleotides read TGTGCCAGCAGTTTACCCAGCTCCTACAATGAGCAGTTCTTC.

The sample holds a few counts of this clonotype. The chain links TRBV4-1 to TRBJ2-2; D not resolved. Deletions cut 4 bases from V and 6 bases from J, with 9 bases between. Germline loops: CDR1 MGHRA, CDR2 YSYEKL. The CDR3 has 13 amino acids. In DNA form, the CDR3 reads TGCGCCAGCAGCCTACGTAGGGCCGGGGAGCTGTTTTTT. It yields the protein CASSLRRAGELFF.

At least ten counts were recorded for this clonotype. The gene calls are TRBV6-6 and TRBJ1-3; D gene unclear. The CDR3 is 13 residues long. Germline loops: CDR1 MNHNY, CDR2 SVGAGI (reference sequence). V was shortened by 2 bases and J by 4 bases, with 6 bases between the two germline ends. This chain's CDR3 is CASSYGIGNTIYF. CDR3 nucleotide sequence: TGTGCCAGCAGTTACGGGATAGGAAACACCATATATTTT.

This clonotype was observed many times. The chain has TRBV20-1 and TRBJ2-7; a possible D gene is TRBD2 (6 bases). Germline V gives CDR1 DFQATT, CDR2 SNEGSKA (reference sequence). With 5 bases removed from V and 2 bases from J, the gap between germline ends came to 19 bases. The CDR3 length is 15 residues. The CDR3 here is CSAVVGGGDPYEQYF. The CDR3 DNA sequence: TGCAGTGCTGTGGTGGGCGGAGGGGATCCCTACGAGCAGTACTTC.

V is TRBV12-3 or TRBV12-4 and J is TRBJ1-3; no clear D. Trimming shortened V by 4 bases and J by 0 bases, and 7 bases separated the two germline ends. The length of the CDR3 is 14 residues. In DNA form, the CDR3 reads TGTGCCAGCAGTTCCCAGTTCTCTGGAAACACCATATATTTT. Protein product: CASSSQFSGNTIYF.

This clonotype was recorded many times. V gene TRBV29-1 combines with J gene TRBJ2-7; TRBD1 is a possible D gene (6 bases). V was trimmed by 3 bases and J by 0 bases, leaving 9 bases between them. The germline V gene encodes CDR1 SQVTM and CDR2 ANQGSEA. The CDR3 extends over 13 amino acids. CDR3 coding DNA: TGCAGCGTTGAGCAGGGGAGCTCCTACGAGCAGTACTTC. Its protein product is CSVEQGSSYEQYF.

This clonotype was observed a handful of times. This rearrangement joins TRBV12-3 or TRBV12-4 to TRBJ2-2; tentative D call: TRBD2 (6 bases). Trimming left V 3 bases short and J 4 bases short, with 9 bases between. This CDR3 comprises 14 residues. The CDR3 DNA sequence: TGTGCCAGCAGTTTCGGGGGAATCACCGGGGAGCTGTTTTTT. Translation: CASSFGGITGELFF.

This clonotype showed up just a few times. The CDR3, as DNA: TGTGCCAGCAGTCCCCTCAGGGACTCCTACAATGAGCAGTTCTTC. It translates to CASSPLRDSYNEQFF. The rearrangement uses TRBV28 and TRBJ2-1, with TRBD1 as a possible D gene (5 bases). The CDR3 runs 15 residues. CDR1 is MDHEN and CDR2 is SYDVKM in the germline V gene. The V and J ends lost 5 bases and 0 bases respectively, with 11 bases between them. Combining the CDR3 with reference TRBV28 and TRBJ2-1 gives the whole variable domain DVKVTQSSRYLVKRTGEKVFLECVQDMDHENMFWYRQDPGLGLRLIYFSYDVKMKEKGDIPEGYSVSREKKERFSLILESASTNQTSMYLCASSPLRDSYNEQFFGPGTRLTVL.

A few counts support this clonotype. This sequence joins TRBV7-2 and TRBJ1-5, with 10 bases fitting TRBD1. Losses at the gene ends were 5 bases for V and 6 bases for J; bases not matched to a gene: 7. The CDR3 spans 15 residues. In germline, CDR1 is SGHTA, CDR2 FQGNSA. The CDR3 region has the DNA TGTGCCAGCAGCCCCGACAGGGGGCTTGGTCAGCCCCAGCATTTT. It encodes CASSPDRGLGQPQHF.

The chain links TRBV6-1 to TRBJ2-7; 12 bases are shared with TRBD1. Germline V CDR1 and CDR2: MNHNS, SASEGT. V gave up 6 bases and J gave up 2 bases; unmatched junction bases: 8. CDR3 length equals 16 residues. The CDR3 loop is CASSPFGTGGTYEQYF. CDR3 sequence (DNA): TGTGCCAGCAGCCCCTTTGGGACAGGGGGCACCTACGAGCAGTACTTC.

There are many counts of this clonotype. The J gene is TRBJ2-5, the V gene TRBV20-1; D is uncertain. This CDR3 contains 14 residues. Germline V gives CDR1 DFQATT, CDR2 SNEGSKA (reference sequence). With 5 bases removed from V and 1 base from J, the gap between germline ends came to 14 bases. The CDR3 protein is CSAPPWVGQETQYF. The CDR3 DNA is TGCAGTGCTCCGCCTTGGGTGGGCCAAGAGACCCAGTACTTC.

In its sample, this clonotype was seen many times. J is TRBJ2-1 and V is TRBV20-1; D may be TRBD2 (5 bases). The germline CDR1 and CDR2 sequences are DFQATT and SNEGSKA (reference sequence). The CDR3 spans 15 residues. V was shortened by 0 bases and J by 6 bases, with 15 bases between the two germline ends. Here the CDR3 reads CSARDRVLAGNEQFF. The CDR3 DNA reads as TGCAGTGCTAGAGATCGGGTTCTGGCGGGCAATGAGCAGTTCTTC.

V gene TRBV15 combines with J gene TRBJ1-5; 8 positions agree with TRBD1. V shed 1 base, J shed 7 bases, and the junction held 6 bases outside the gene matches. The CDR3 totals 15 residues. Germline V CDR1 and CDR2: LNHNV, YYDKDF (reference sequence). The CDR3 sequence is CATSRGTGSEQPQHF. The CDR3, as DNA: TGTGCCACCAGCAGAGGGACAGGGAGCGAGCAGCCCCAGCATTTT.

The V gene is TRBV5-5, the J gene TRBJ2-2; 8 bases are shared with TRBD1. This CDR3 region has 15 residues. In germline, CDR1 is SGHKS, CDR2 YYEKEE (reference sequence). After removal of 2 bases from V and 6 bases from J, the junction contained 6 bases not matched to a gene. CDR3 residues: CASSLGQGRPGELFF. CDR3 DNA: TGTGCCAGCAGCTTAGGACAGGGAAGGCCCGGGGAGCTGTTTTTT. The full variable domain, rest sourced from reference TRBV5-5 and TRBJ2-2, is DAGVTQSPTHLIKTRGQQVTLRCSPISGHKSVSWYQQVLGQGPQFIFQYYEKEERGRGNFPDRFSARQFPNYSSELNVNALLLGDSALYLCASSLGQGRPGELFFGEGSRLTVL.

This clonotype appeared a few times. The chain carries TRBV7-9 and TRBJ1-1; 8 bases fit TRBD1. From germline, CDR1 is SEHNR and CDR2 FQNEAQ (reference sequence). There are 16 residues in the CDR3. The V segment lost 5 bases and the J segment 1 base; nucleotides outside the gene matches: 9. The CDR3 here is CASSLTGTGPNTEAFF. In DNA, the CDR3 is TGTGCCAGCAGCCTTACCGGGACAGGTCCGAACACTGAAGCTTTCTTT.

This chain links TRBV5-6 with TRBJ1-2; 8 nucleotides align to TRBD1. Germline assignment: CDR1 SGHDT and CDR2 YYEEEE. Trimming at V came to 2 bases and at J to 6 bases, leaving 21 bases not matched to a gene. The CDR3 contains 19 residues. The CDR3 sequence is CASSLGRAGGLIISNGYTF. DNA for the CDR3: TGTGCCAGCAGCTTAGGGAGAGCAGGGGGCCTAATCATCTCGAATGGCTACACCTTC.

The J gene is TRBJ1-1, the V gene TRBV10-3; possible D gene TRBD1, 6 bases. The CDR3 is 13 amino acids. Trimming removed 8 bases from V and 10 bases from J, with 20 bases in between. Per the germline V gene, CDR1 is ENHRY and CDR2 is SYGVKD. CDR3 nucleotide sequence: TGTGCCATCGGTTTTTCCCAGGACAGTAGAGCTTTCTTT. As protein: CAIGFSQDSRAFF.

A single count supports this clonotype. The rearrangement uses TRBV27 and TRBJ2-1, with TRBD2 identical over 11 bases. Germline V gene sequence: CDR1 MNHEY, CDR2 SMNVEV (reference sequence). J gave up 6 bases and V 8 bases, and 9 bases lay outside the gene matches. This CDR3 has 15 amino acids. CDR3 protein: CASLLSGGGINEQFF. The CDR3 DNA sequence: TGTGCCAGCCTACTTAGCGGGGGGGGGATCAATGAGCAGTTCTTC.

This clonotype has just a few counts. CDR3 protein: CASSLGGSLMNTEAFF. The CDR3 DNA reads TGTGCCAGCAGCTTAGGCGGATCCTTAATGAACACTGAAGCTTTCTTT. V is TRBV7-2 and J is TRBJ1-1; no clear D gene. The CDR3 covers 16 residues. Per germline, CDR1 SGHTA and CDR2 FQGNSA. V was trimmed by 1 base and J by 0 bases, leaving 12 bases between them.

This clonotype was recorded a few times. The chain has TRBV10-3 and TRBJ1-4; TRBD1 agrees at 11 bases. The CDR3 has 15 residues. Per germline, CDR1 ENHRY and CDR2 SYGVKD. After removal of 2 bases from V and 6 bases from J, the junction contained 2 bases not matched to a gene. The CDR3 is CAISEPGQGDEKLFF. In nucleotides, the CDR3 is TGTGCCATCAGTGAGCCGGGACAGGGGGATGAAAAACTGTTTTTT.

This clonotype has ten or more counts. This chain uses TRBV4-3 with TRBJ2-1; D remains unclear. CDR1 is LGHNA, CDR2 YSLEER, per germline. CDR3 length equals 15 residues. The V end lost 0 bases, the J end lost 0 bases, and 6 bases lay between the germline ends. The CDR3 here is CASSQDRDSYNEQFF. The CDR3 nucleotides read TGCGCCAGCAGCCAAGATAGGGACTCCTACAATGAGCAGTTCTTC.

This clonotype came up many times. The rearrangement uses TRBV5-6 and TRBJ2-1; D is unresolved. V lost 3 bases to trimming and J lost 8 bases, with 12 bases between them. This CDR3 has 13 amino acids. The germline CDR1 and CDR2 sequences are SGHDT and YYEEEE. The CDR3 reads CASSSTDRYEQFF. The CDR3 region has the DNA TGTGCCAGCAGCTCGACCGACCGATATGAGCAGTTCTTC.